What follows are 9 T cell receptor delta chains derived from one specimen sequenced in a study of gammadelta T cells in human blood. TCRdb reanalyzed the RT-PCR reads using CATT. The sample includes 340 or so delta-chain clones, 6.5% to 9.5% seen only once; the top ten take around 39%. The sample comprised non-Vgamma9Vdelta2 gamma-delta T cells from adult blood. The receptors were gathered from a human donor.

The chain uses TRDV2 and TRDJ1, with TRDD3 matching 9 bases. The CDR3 length is 17 residues. The V gene end was trimmed by 3 bases and the J gene end by 3 bases; junction bases not matched to a gene: 13. Germline loops: CDR1 GEAIGNYY, CDR2 EKD. In DNA, the CDR3 is TGTGCCTGTGACGGCCTCACTGGGGGACCCGCGGCCGATAAACTCATCTTT. This codes for CACDGLTGGPAADKLIF.

This clone was detected once. A far larger clone is off by one base, so a read error is likely. Other DNA sequences of this sample code for an identical CDR3. This chain uses TRAV36/DV7 with TRDJ1, with TRDD3 matching over 8 bases. Germline-derived CDR1 and CDR2 are VTNFRS and LTSSGIE (reference sequence). The CDR3 sequence is 12 residues long. J was trimmed by 9 bases and V by 1 base; bases with no gene match: 5. CDR3 amino acids: CAVESGGLQLIF. Written as DNA, the CDR3 is TGTGCTGTGGAGTCTGGGGGACTACAACTCATCTTT. Together with reference TRAV36/DV7 and TRDJ1, the CDR3 gives the full variable domain: EDKVVQSPLSLVVHEGDTVTLNCSYEVTNFRSLLWYKQEKKAPTFLFMLTSSGIEKKSGRLSSILDKKELSSILNITATQTGDSAIYLCAVESGGLQLIFGKGTRVTVEP.

With regard to this clone: The protein in TCRdb stems from a much larger clone and differs at residue 9 from this DNA's translation, likely a read error; here the protein is translated from the DNA. The V gene is TRDV1, the J gene TRDJ1; D not certain. The CDR3 has 15 amino acids. Germline CDR1 is TSWWSYY and CDR2 is QGS. In nucleotides, the CDR3 is TGTGCCCTTACGGGTCCACTCCCCCCTGGCGATAAACTCATCTTT. The encoded protein is CALTGPLPPGDKLIF.

This clone showed up just a few times. The translation of this DNA and the TCRdb protein of a much larger clone differ at residue 3, probably owing to a read error; the protein shown here is translated from the DNA. V and J are TRDV1 and TRDJ1, with D possibly being TRDD3 (6 bases). Germline V CDR1 and CDR2: TSWWSYY, QGS. The CDR3 is 17 amino acids. The CDR3 region has the DNA TGTGCTTTTGGGGAAAAATGGGGGGAACCGTACACCGATAAACTCATCTTT. Translated, it gives CAFGEKWGEPYTDKLIF.

To note about this clone: TCRdb's protein, taken from a much larger clone, differs from this DNA's translation at residue 7, likely owing to a read error; the protein displayed comes from the DNA. This sequence joins TRDV2 and TRDJ1; 12 bases fit TRDD3. Germline values: CDR1 GEAIGNYY, CDR2 EKD. This CDR3 region has 16 residues. The V and J ends lost 1 base and 9 bases, in that order; junction bases with no gene match: 11. The CDR3 DNA is TGTGCCTGTGACACTTTTAGAACTGGGGGATACTACGAACTCATCTTT. This sequence encodes CACDTFRTGGYYELIF.

This clone qualifies as large (0.1 to 1%). The rearrangement links TRDV1 to TRDJ1; 9 nucleotides line up with TRDD3. CDR3 length: 22 residues. CDR1 and CDR2 from the germline V gene are TSWWSYY and QGS. Trimming removed 0 bases from V and 0 bases from J; junction bases left unmatched: 20. For the CDR3, the DNA is TGTGCTCTTGGGGAACTAGCGCCTACGTCCGGGGATACGGCGGGGTACACCGATAAACTCATCTTT. As protein: CALGELAPTSGDTAGYTDKLIF.

This clone is labeled medium-sized (0.01 to 0.1%). The chain couples TRDV1 to TRDJ1, with TRDD3 matching 10 bases. This CDR3 has 23 residues. Per the germline V gene, CDR1 is TSWWSYY and CDR2 is QGS. V shed 2 bases and J 0 bases; nucleotides not matched to a gene: 24. CDR3 nucleotides: TGTGCTCTTGGGGAATCCTGGCCTTCCCCGGTAGGTGGGGGATACCGGTACACCGATAAACTCATCTTT. It encodes CALGESWPSPVGGGYRYTDKLIF.

Relative to its sample, this clone is large. This chain connects TRDV1 to TRDJ1, with D unresolved. Trimming pared 3 bases from V and 10 bases from J, leaving 15 bases between. The CDR3 is 13 amino acids. CDR1 is TSWWSYY, CDR2 QGS, per germline. CDR3 in DNA: TGTGCTCTTGGGGACCTTTCTTTGCGCAGACTCATCTTT. Amino acids: CALGDLSLRRLIF.

This clone was detected a few times. Translating this DNA gives a protein that differs at residue 6 from the TCRdb one, which belongs to a much larger clone; a read error is likely, and the protein shown is this translation. The chain combines TRDV1 with TRDJ3, with TRDD3 identical over 8 bases. CDR1 is TSWWSYY, CDR2 QGS, per germline. The CDR3 runs 22 residues. With V trimmed by 0 bases and J by 0 bases, 13 bases remained unmatched. The CDR3 loop is CALGELTGGLEGSSWDTRQMFF. The CDR3 DNA reads as TGTGCTCTTGGGGAACTGACTGGGGGCTTAGAGGGAAGCTCCTGGGACACCCGACAGATGTTTTTC.